This T cell receptor beta chain appears in the sequencing data of a study of identical twins. Trimming removed 0 bases at V and 4 bases at J, with 12 bases between. The CDR3 totals 16 residues. TCRdb fed the 5' RACE reads into MiXCR, producing one record per CDR3 protein. The sample has 500,000 to 650,000 distinct CDR3 sequences, about 22% seen once. This clonotype was observed a handful of times. Antigen specificity is unknown. Study-level results: Part of the zero-insertion signal could reflect confounding by invariant MAIT and iNKT cells. Modelling underestimated the level of out-of-frame TCR alpha sharing observed in monozygotic twins. Insertions ran lower in abundant cord blood beta clonotypes, though not in memory repertoires. Within twin pairs, the out-of-frame alpha sequences they shared showed excess low generation probability.

This sample also appeared in a second study, on yellow fever vaccine responses in identical twins.

The clonotype comes from a woman in her late teens or twenties in good health. This chain links TRBV12-3 or TRBV12-4 with TRBJ2-2; D gene ambiguous. The source material was CD4+ T cells sorted from blood. The CDR3: CASSLATSRGTGELFF. The CDR3 nucleotides are TGTGCCAGCAGTTTAGCGACTTCCCGAGGCACCGGGGAGCTGTTTTTT.